Included here is one T cell receptor (beta chain) sequence, with context. The data were produced by immunoSEQ multiplex PCR, yet TCRdb's version contains in-frame clones alone and is incomplete. Of about 130,000 clones listed, 96% were seen once; the top ten hold approximately 0.45%. This sample was taken from a study of T cell changes during pregnancy in multiple sclerosis. The CDR3 contains 13 residues. Germline CDR1 reads MNHEY; CDR2 reads SMNVEV (reference sequence). After removal of 7 bases from V and 3 bases from J, the junction contained 2 bases not matched to a gene. The material was peripheral blood, obtained after pregnancy. This chain joins TRBV27 and TRBJ1-5, with TRBD1 identical over 8 bases. This sequence originates from a female donor with multiple sclerosis, enrolled in a pregnancy study. The CDR3 DNA reads TGTGCCAGCACAGGGGGCTACAATCAGCCCCAGCATTTT. Translated: CASTGGYNQPQHF.